The clone carrying this T cell receptor beta chain shows up as large by frequency. The sample belongs to a study of T cell clusters in autoimmune cytopenias. Roughly 38,000 genome equivalents of blood DNA were amplified for TRB. One tube held mixed TRB-A and TRB-B primer pools for touch-down PCR. No DNA is given; TCRdb re-called the multiplex PCR reads and lists each CDR3 protein once. The clone table shows fewer than 6,500 distinct CDR3 sequences, with the ten largest holding around 15%. The CDR3 covers 14 residues. CDR1 is SQVTM and CDR2 is ANQGSEA in the germline V gene. This sample was shared with a second study, whose subject was T cell repertoires in aging, cancer and after chemotherapy.

The genes are TRBV29-1 and TRBJ2-5; the TRBD1 assignment by TCRdb is unverifiable without DNA. Sequencing was done on a sample of peripheral blood. This TCR derives from a human donor in good health. CDR3 sequence reads: CSVELQGAGETQYF.